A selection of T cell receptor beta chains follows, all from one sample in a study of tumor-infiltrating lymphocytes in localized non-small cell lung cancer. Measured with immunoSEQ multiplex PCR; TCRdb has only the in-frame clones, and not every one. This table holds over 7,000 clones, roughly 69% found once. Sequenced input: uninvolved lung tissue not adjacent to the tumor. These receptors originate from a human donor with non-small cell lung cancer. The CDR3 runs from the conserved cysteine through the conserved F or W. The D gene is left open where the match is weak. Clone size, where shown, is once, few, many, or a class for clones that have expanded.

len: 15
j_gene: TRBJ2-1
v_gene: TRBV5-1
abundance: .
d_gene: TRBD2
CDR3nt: TGCGCCAGCAGCCCGGGGGGAACCTCCTACAATGAGCAGTTCTTC
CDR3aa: CASSPGGTSYNEQFF

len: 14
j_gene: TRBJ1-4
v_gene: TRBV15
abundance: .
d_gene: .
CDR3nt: TGTGCCACCGGCCTACCCCGAACAAATGAAAAACTGTTTTTT
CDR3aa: CATGLPRTNEKLFF

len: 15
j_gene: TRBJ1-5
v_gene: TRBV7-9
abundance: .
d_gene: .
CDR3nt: TGTGCCAGCAGCCCGCCCGGGACCGGGACGCAACCCCAGCATTTT
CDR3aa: CASSPPGTGTQPQHF

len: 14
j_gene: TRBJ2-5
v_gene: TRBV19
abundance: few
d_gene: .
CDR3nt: TGTGCCAGTAGTATTACGGGGGCAGGGGAGACCCAGTACTTC
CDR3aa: CASSITGAGETQYF

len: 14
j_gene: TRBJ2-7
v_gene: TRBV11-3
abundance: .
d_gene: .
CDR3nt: TGTGCCAGCAGCTTAGACGGGGTCACCTACGAGCAGTACTTC
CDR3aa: CASSLDGVTYEQYF

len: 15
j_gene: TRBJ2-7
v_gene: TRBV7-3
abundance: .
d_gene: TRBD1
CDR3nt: TGTGCCAGCAGCTTATCTCACAGTGGGACAGGGGAGCAGTACTTC
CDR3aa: CASSLSHSGTGEQYF

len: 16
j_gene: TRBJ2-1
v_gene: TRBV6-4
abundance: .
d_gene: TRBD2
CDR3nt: TGTGCCAGCAGTGACTCGAGTTCGGGGGGGGGCAATAAACAGTTCTTC
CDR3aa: CASSDSSSGGGNKQFF

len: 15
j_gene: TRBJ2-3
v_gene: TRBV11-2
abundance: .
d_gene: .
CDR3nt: TGTGCCAGCAGCTTAGATCAGGACGCCACAGATACGCAGTATTTT
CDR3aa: CASSLDQDATDTQYF

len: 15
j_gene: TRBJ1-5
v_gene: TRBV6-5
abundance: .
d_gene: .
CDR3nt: TGTGCCAGCAGTTACACAGGGACGCCGGGTCAGCCCCAGCATTTT
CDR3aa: CASSYTGTPGQPQHF

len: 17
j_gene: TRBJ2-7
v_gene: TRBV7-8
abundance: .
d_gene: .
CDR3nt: TGTGCCAGCAGCCCTTTTAGGGTGACGGGGGGCCTCTACGAGCAGTACTTC
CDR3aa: CASSPFRVTGGLYEQYF

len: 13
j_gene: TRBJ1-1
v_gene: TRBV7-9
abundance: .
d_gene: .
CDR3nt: TGTGCCAGCAGCTTAGAAGGGGGGGCGTTAGCTTTCTTT
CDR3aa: CASSLEGGALAFF

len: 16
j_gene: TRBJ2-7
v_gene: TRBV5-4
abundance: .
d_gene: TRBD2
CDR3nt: TGTGCCAGCAGCCCAGGAACAGCGGGGGGCAGGTACGAGCAGTACTTC
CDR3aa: CASSPGTAGGRYEQYF

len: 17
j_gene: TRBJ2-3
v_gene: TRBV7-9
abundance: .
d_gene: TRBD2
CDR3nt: TGTGCCAGCAGCTTCGGACTAGCGGGGACACTCACAGATACGCAGTATTTT
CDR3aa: CASSFGLAGTLTDTQYF

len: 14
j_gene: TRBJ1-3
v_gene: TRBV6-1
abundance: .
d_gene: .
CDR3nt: TGTGCCAGCAGTGAAACGGGGGGCGGAAACACCATATATTTT
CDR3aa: CASSETGGGNTIYF

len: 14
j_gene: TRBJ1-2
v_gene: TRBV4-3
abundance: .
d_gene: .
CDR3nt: TGCGCCAGCAGCCAAGTTTTAGGAGGAAGAGGCTACACCTTC
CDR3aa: CASSQVLGGRGYTF

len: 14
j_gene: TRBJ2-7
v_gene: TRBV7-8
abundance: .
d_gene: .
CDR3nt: TGTGCCAGCAGACTCGGGCCCAGCTCCTACGAGCAGTACTTC
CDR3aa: CASRLGPSSYEQYF

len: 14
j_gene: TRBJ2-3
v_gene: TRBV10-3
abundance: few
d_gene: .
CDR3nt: TGTGCCCTGGGCGGCGGACTTAGCACAGATACGCAGTATTTT
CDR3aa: CALGGGLSTDTQYF

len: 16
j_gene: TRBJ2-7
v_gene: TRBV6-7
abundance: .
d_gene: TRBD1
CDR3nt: TGTGCCAGCAGTTATTCAGGGGACAGGGGTTCCTACGAGCAGTACTTC
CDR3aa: CASSYSGDRGSYEQYF

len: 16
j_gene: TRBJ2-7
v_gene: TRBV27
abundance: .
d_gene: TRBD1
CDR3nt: TGTGCCAGCAGTTCCCATCGGACAGGGATCTGGTACGAGCAGTACTTC
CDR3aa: CASSSHRTGIWYEQYF

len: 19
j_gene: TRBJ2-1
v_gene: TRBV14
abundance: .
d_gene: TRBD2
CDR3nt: TGTGCCAGCAGCCACCATCGACTAGCGGGGGGGCCTCAATTTGGTGAGCAGTTCTTC
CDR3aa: CASSHHRLAGGPQFGEQFF

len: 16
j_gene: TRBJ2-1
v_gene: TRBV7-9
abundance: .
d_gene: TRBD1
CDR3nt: TGTGCCAGCAGCGCCCCGGGACAGGGGGCGAGGAATGAGCAGTTCTTC
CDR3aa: CASSAPGQGARNEQFF

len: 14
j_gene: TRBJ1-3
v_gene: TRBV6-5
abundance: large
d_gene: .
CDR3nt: TGTGCCAGCAGCCCGAGCGGGTCGGGAAACACCATATATTTT
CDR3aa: CASSPSGSGNTIYF

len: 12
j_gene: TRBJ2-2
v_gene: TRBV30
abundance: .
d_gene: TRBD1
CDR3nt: TGTGCCTGGAGCCAGGGGGCCGGGGAGCTGTTTTTT
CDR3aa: CAWSQGAGELFF

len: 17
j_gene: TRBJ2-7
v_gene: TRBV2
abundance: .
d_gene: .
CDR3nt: TGTGCCAGCAGTGAAGCGTCGGGGACTTTGTCGTTTCACGAGCAGTACTTC
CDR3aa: CASSEASGTLSFHEQYF

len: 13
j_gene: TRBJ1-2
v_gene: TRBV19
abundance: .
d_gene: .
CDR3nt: TGTGCCAGTTCCAGACAGCCTAGGGATGGCTACACCTTC
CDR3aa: CASSRQPRDGYTF

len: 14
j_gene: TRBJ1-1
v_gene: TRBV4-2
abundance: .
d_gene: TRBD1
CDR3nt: TGTGCCAGCAGCCCAGGGACAGGGAACACTGAAGCTTTCTTT
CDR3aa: CASSPGTGNTEAFF

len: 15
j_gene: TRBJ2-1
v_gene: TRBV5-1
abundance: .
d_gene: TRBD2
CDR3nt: TGCGCCAGCAGCCTTACTAGCGGGGGGGTTGATGAGCAGTTCTTC
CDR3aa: CASSLTSGGVDEQFF

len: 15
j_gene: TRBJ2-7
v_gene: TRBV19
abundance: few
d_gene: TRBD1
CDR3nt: TGTGCCAGTACCGATACCGGGACAGGGGGCTACGAGCAGTACTTC
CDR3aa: CASTDTGTGGYEQYF

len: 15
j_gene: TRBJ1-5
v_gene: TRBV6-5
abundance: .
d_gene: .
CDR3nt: TGTGCCAGCAGTTACTCGACGGCAGGAGATCAGCCCCAGCATTTT
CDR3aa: CASSYSTAGDQPQHF

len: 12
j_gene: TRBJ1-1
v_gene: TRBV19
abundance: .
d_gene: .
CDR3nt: TGTGCCAGTATACAGGGTAACACTGAAGCTTTCTTT
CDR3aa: CASIQGNTEAFF